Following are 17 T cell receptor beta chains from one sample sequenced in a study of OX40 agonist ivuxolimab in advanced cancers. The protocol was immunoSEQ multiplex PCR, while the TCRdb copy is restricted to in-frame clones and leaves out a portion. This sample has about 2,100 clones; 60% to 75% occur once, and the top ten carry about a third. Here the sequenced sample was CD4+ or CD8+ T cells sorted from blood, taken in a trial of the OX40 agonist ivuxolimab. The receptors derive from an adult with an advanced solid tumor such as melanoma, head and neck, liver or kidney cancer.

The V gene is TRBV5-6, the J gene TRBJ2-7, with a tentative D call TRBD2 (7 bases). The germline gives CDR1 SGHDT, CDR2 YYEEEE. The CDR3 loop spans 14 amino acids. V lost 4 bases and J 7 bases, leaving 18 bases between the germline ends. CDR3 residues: CASSPWGGSEEQYF. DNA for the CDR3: TGTGCCAGCAGCCCTTGGGGGGGCTCGGAAGAGCAGTACTTC.

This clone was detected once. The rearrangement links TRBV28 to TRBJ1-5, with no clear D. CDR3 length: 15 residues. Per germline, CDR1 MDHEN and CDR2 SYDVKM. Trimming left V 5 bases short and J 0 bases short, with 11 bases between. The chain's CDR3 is CASSISSYSNQPQHF. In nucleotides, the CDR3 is TGTGCCAGCAGTATATCATCATATAGCAATCAGCCCCAGCATTTT.

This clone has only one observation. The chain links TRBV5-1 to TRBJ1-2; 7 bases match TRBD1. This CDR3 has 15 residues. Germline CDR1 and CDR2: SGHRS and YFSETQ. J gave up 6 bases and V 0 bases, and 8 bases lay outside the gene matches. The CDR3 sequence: CASSLALGGANGYTF. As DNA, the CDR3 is TGCGCCAGCAGCTTGGCCTTAGGGGGCGCCAATGGCTACACCTTC.

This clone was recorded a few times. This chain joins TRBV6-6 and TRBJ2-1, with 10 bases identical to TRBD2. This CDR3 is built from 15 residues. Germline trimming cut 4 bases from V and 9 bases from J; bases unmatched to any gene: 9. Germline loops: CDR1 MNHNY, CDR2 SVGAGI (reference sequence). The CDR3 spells CASSSPQREGTEQFF. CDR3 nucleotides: TGTGCCAGCAGTTCCCCCCAGCGGGAGGGAACTGAGCAGTTCTTC.

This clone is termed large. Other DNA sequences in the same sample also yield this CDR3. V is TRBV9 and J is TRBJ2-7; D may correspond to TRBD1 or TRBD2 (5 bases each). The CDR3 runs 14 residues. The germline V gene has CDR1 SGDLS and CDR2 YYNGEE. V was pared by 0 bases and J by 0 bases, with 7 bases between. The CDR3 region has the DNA TGTGCCAGCAGCGTAGGAGGGGACTCCTACGAGCAGTACTTC. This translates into CASSVGGDSYEQYF.

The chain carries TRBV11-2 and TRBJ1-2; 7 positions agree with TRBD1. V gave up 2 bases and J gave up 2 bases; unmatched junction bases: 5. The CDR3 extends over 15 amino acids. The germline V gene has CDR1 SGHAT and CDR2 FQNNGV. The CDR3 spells CASSLFKGANYGYTF. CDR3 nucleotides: TGTGCCAGCAGCTTATTTAAGGGGGCGAACTATGGCTACACCTTC.

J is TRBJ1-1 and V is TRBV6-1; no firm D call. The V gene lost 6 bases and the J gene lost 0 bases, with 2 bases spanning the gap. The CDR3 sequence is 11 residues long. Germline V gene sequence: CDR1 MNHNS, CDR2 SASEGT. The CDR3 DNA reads TGTGCCAGCAGAGTGAACACTGAAGCTTTCTTT. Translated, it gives CASRVNTEAFF.

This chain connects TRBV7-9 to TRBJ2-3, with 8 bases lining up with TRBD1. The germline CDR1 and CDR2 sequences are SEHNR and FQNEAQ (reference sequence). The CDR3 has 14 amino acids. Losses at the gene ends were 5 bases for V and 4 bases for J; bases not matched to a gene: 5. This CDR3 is CASSRTGSADTQYF. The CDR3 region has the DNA TGTGCCAGCAGCCGGACAGGGAGCGCAGATACGCAGTATTTT.

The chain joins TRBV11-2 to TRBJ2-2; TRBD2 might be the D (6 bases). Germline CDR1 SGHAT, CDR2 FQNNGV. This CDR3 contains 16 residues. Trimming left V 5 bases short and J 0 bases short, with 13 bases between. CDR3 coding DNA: TGTGCCAGCAGCCACGTAAGCGGGCCGAACACCGGGGAGCTGTTTTTT. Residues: CASSHVSGPNTGELFF.

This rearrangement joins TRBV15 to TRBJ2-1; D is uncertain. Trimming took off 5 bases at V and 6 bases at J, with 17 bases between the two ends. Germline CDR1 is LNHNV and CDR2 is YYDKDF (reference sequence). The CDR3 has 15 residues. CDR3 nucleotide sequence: TGTGCCACCAGCGGTAGTCACTCGGCGGTCAATGAGCAGTTCTTC. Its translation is CATSGSHSAVNEQFF.

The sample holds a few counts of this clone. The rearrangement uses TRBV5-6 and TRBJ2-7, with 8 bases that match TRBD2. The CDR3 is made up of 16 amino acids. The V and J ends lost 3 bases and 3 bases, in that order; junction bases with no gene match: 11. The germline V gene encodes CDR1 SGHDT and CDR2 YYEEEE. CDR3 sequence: CASSSPSGPHYYEQYF. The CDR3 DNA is TGTGCCAGCAGCTCCCCTAGCGGGCCACACTACTACGAGCAGTACTTC. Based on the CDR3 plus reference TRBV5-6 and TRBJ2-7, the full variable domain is DAGVTQSPTHLIKTRGQQVTLRCSPKSGHDTVSWYQQALGQGPQFIFQYYEEEERQRGNFPDRFSGHQFPNYSSELNVNALLLGDSALYLCASSSPSGPHYYEQYFGPGTRLTVT.

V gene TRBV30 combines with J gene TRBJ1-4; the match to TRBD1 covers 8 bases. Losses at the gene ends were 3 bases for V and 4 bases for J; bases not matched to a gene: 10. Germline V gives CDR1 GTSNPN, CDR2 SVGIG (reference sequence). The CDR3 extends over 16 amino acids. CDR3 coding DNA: TGTGCCTGGAGAAACCAGGACAGGGTCCGTAATGAAAAACTGTTTTTT. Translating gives CAWRNQDRVRNEKLFF.

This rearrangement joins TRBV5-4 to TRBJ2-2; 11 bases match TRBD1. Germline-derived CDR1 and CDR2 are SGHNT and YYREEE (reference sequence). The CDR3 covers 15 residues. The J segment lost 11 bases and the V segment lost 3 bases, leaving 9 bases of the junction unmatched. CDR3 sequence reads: CASSSSRDRGGELFF. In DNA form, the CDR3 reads TGTGCCAGCAGCTCGTCCCGGGACAGGGGGGGTGAGCTGTTTTTT. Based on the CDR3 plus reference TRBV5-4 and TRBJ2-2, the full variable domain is ETGVTQSPTHLIKTRGQQVTLRCSSQSGHNTVSWYQQALGQGPQFIFQYYREEENGRGNFPPRFSGLQFPNYSSELNVNALELDDSALYLCASSSSRDRGGELFFGEGSRLTVL.

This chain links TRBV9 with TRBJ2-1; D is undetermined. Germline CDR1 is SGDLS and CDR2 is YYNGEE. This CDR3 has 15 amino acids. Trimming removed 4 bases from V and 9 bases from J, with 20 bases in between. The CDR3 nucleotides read TGTGCCAGCAGCTTGTTCGGACCTTTGGATGGTGAGCAGTTCTTC. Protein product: CASSLFGPLDGEQFF.

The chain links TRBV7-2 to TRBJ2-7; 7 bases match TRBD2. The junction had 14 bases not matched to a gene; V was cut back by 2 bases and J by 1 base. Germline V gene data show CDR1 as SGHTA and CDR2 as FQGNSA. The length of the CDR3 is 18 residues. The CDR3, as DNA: TGTGCCAGCAGCTTACCTAGCGGAAGAGCCCGATATTCCTACGAGCAGTACTTC. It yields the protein CASSLPSGRARYSYEQYF.

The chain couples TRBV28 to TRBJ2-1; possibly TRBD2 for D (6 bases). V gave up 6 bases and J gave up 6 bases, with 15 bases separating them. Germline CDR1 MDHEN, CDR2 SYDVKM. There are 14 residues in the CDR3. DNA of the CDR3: TGTGCCAGCAGACCAGCGGGTATGGTCAATGAGCAGTTCTTC. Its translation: CASRPAGMVNEQFF.

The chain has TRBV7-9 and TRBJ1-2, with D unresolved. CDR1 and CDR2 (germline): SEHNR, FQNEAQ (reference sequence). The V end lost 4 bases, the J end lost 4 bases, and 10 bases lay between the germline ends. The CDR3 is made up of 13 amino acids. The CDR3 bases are TGTGCCAGCAGCTCCTTCATTTTCTATGGCTACACCTTC. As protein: CASSSFIFYGYTF. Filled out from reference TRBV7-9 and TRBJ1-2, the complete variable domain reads DTGVSQNPRHKITKRGQNVTFRCDPISEHNRLYWYRQTLGQGPEFLTYFQNEAQLEKSRLLSDRFSAERPKGSFSTLEIQRTEQGDSAMYLCASSSFIFYGYTFGSGTRLTVV.